The next 32 T cell receptor beta chains were all read from a single sample in a study of post-analysis software for immune sequencing data. Study-level findings and limits: Comparison of patients with controls showed five TRBV segments more frequent in patients, TRBV5-6, TRBV5-1 and TRBV20-1 among them.

Incorporated into the TCR beta cDNA libraries were unique molecular identifiers, which served to reduce PCR and sequencing biases. A single record per CDR3 protein comes from TCRdb applying MiXCR to the PCR reads. Among hundreds of thousands of distinct CDR3 sequences listed, 53% were seen once. These receptors have no identified antigens. Sample: blood. These receptors came from a girl aged 5 to 17 with multiple sclerosis.

In DNA, the CDR3 is TGTGCCAGCAGCTTTGGGGAACTGGACGGCAATGAGCAGTTCTTC. Translation: CASSFGELDGNEQFF. This sequence joins TRBV11-2 and TRBJ2-1; D is ambiguous. Trimming removed 3 bases at V and 6 bases at J, with 15 bases between. Germline CDR1 is SGHAT and CDR2 is FQNNGV. The CDR3 runs to 15 residues. The full variable domain, rest sourced from reference TRBV11-2 and TRBJ2-1, is EAGVAQSPRYKIIEKRQSVAFWCNPISGHATLYWYQQILGQGPKLLIQFQNNGVVDDSQLPKDRFSAERLKGVDSTLKIQPAKLEDSAVYLCASSFGELDGNEQFFGPGTRLTVL.

Only a few counts were recorded for this clonotype. The chain recombines TRBV27 with TRBJ2-6, with D unclear. Deletions cut 5 bases from V and 2 bases from J, with 13 bases between. Per the germline V gene, CDR1 is MNHEY and CDR2 is SMNVEV (reference sequence). The CDR3 contains 16 residues. Here the CDR3 reads CASSLRRFTGANVLTF. For the CDR3, the DNA is TGTGCCAGCAGTCTGAGACGATTCACTGGGGCCAACGTCCTGACTTTC.

The table lists this clonotype with a few counts. The V call is TRBV6-2 or TRBV6-3, the J call TRBJ2-7, with D possibly matching TRBD1 (6 bases). Deletions cut 5 bases from V and 6 bases from J, with 17 bases between. CDR1 and CDR2 from the germline V gene are MNHEY and SVGEGT. The CDR3 is 14 residues long. CDR3 region: CASSRPPNRAEQYF. CDR3 coding DNA: TGTGCCAGCAGTCGCCCCCCAAACAGGGCCGAGCAGTACTTC.

CDR3 in DNA: TGCAGTGCTAGTGGGGGGGAGGGCCGGTTCTACGAGCAGTACTTC. Translated, it gives CSASGGEGRFYEQYF. The J gene is TRBJ2-7, the V gene TRBV20-1; 7 nucleotides align to TRBD2. The J segment lost 3 bases and the V segment lost 3 bases, leaving 11 bases of the junction unmatched. The CDR3 totals 15 residues. CDR1 DFQATT and CDR2 SNEGSKA come from the germline V gene (reference sequence).

The chain combines TRBV9 with TRBJ2-1; TRBD2 agrees at 10 bases. CDR1 and CDR2 from the germline V gene are SGDLS and YYNGEE. This CDR3 spans 16 amino acids. After removal of 0 bases from V and 0 bases from J, the junction contained 0 bases not matched to a gene. The CDR3 protein is CASSVVAGGSYNEQFF. DNA for the CDR3: TGTGCCAGCAGCGTAGTAGCGGGAGGCTCCTACAATGAGCAGTTCTTC.

This clonotype was counted only a few times. The chain employs TRBV5-1 and TRBJ2-5; D call uncertain. CDR3 length: 14 amino acids. V was trimmed by 1 base and J by 0 bases, leaving 7 bases between them. Germline V gene data show CDR1 as SGHRS and CDR2 as YFSETQ. CDR3: CASSLQEYQETQYF. The CDR3 coding sequence is TGCGCCAGCAGCTTGCAAGAGTACCAAGAGACCCAGTACTTC.

The chain combines TRBV6-1 with TRBJ1-2; D is possibly TRBD1 (6 bases). The CDR3 consists of 17 residues. The V gene lost 7 bases and the J gene lost 5 bases, with 26 bases spanning the gap. CDR1 is MNHNS, CDR2 SASEGT, per germline. DNA of the CDR3: TGTGCCAGCACCCTGCGGAGAGGGGGGTACCAAATGTATGGCTACACCTTC. Translation gives CASTLRRGGYQMYGYTF.

The chain combines TRBV5-5 with TRBJ2-3; D is uncertain. This CDR3 contains 14 residues. V was shortened by 0 bases and J by 2 bases, with 7 bases between the two germline ends. CDR1 is SGHKS, CDR2 YYEKEE, per germline (reference sequence). The CDR3, as DNA: TGTGCCAGCAGCTTGGCGGCCTTCACAGATACGCAGTATTTT. It specifies CASSLAAFTDTQYF.

The chain employs TRBV12-3 or TRBV12-4 and TRBJ2-3, with D perhaps TRBD2 (6 bases). The CDR3 totals 12 residues. Trimming cost V 4 bases and J 7 bases, with 9 bases left between them. The CDR3: CASSSRTNTQYF. The CDR3 nucleotides read TGTGCCAGCAGTTCCCGGACTAATACGCAGTATTTT.

The chain carries TRBV30 and TRBJ2-7; a weak D match, TRBD1 (5 bases). Near its end, the DNA agrees better with TRBJ2-5, so the J call may be wrong. CDR3 length equals 17 residues. The germline V gene encodes CDR1 GTSNPN and CDR2 SVGIG (reference sequence). The CDR3 sequence: CAWSVQFRKTSGETQYF. Written as DNA, the CDR3 is TGTGCCTGGAGTGTACAGTTTCGGAAGACGTCAGGGGAGACCCAGTACTTC.

The gene calls are TRBV20-1 and TRBJ2-5, with 7 bases lining up with TRBD1. Per germline, CDR1 DFQATT and CDR2 SNEGSKA (reference sequence). This CDR3 spans 16 amino acids. With 5 bases clipped from V and 11 bases from J, the junction kept 23 bases outside the gene matches. CDR3 in DNA: TGCAGTGCTCGACAATGGGAGACAGGGTTCGACAATGAGCAGTACTTC. Residues: CSARQWETGFDNEQYF.

This clonotype was counted between two and nine times. The chain is built from TRBV7-6 and TRBJ2-1, with TRBD1 matching 7 bases. Germline values: CDR1 SGHVS, CDR2 FNYEAQ. Trimming cost V 5 bases and J 3 bases; bases outside gene matches: 4. The CDR3 spans 14 residues. CDR3 sequence: CASSVRDSYNEQFF. DNA of the CDR3: TGTGCCAGCAGCGTCCGGGACAGCTACAATGAGCAGTTCTTC.

The rearrangement uses TRBV20-1 and TRBJ2-5, with a weak D call TRBD1 (6 bases). This CDR3 comprises 16 residues. CDR1 is DFQATT and CDR2 is SNEGSKA in the germline V gene (reference sequence). Trimming removed 1 base from V and 11 bases from J, with 26 bases in between. The CDR3 sequence is CSARVGGLGRGNEQYF. Here the CDR3 DNA reads TGCAGTGCTAGAGTGGGCGGTCTAGGCAGGGGAAATGAGCAGTACTTC.

The chain joins TRBV3-1 to TRBJ2-1; tentatively, D is TRBD2 (5 bases). Germline CDR1 LGHDT, CDR2 YNNKEL (reference sequence). CDR3 size: 14 residues. Trimming pared 1 base from V and 5 bases from J, leaving 9 bases between. This CDR3 reads CASSQAGLNNEQFF. CDR3 nucleotides: TGTGCCAGCAGCCAAGCTGGACTGAACAATGAGCAGTTCTTC.

The chain has TRBV20-1 and TRBJ2-7, with D possibly matching TRBD1 (5 bases). Trimming removed 2 bases from V and 0 bases from J, with 14 bases in between. The CDR3 runs 15 residues. The V gene's germline CDR1 is DFQATT and CDR2 SNEGSKA (reference sequence). The CDR3 DNA reads as TGCAGTGCTAGACGACCAGGGATCCTCTCCTACGAGCAGTACTTC. The encoded protein is CSARRPGILSYEQYF.

This chain links TRBV14 with TRBJ2-5; D is undetermined. The better agreement between TRBJ2-7 and the DNA end casts doubt on the J call. This CDR3 region has 14 residues. Germline CDR1 SGHDN, CDR2 FVKESK. The DNA of the CDR3 is TGTGCCAGCAGCCCCGATCTAGTGACCTACGAGCAGTACTTC. Its protein product is CASSPDLVTYEQYF.

The chain recombines TRBV29-1 with TRBJ2-7; D possibly corresponds to TRBD1 (7 bases). The length of the CDR3 is 13 residues. Trimming removed 6 bases from V and 3 bases from J, with 15 bases in between. Germline V lookup: CDR1 SQVTM, CDR2 ANQGSEA. In nucleotides, the CDR3 is TGCAGCGTGGGTCCCAGGGGGGTCTACGAGCAGTACTTC. As protein: CSVGPRGVYEQYF.

V is TRBV7-3 and J is TRBJ2-1, with 7 bases that match TRBD2. The CDR3 has 13 residues. Looked up from germline, CDR1 is SGHTA and CDR2 is FQGTGA. The V segment lost 5 bases and the J segment 8 bases; nucleotides outside the gene matches: 6. CDR3 sequence reads: CASSLWGGDEQFF. The CDR3 DNA reads TGTGCCAGCAGCCTCTGGGGGGGTGATGAGCAGTTCTTC. Using reference TRBV7-3 and TRBJ2-1 for the parts outside the CDR3, the full variable domain is GAGVSQTPSNKVTEKGKYVELRCDPISGHTALYWYRQSLGQGPEFLIYFQGTGAADDSGLPNDRFFAVRPEGSVSTLKIQRTERGDSAVYLCASSLWGGDEQFFGPGTRLTVL.

The rearrangement links TRBV12-3 or TRBV12-4 to TRBJ2-7; D gene unclear. This CDR3 has 13 residues. Trimming cost V 3 bases and J 3 bases, with 9 bases left between them. CDR3 DNA sequence: TGTGCCAGCAGTTTGACGGTTCGCTACGAGCAGTACTTC. Encoded protein: CASSLTVRYEQYF.

CDR3 loop: CASSLASTGGPAGEQYF. CDR3 DNA sequence: TGTGCCAGCAGCTTAGCGAGTACGGGGGGGCCCGCCGGCGAGCAGTACTTC. This rearrangement joins TRBV7-6 to TRBJ2-5; the match to TRBD2 covers 8 bases. With the DNA end fitting TRBJ2-7 better, the J assignment may be wrong. CDR3 length: 17 amino acids. The V gene's germline CDR1 is SGHVS and CDR2 FNYEAQ.

Comment on this clonotype: The final CDR3 position lacks the conserved phenylalanine or tryptophan, pointing to a likely read error. No DNA is shown, since the ends of the CDR3 on it are uncertain; the CDR3 is the one TCRdb lists. The gene calls are TRBV12-3 or TRBV12-4 and TRBJ2-5; the D segment call TRBD1 is taken from the table without a DNA check. The CDR3 is 8 amino acids in total, end residues counted. CDR3: CASTPSTS.

About this clonotype: Germline is not matched at one junction end, which may reflect a read error. This chain links TRBV12-3 or TRBV12-4 with TRBJ1-2; D is possibly TRBD1 (5 bases). This CDR3 is built from 14 residues. DNA for the CDR3: TGTGCCAGCAGTTTCGGGGCCTCTAACTGTGGCTACACCTTC. This encodes CASSFGASNCGYTF.

V is TRBV7-2 and J is TRBJ2-1; 10 nucleotides align to TRBD2. V lost 4 bases, J lost 2 bases, and 2 bases stayed unmatched. CDR1 SGHTA and CDR2 FQGNSA come from the germline V gene. The CDR3 has 15 amino acids. CDR3 DNA sequence: TGTGCCAGCAGCTGGACTAGCGGACCCTACAATGAGCAGTTCTTC. Amino acid sequence: CASSWTSGPYNEQFF.

V usage is TRBV29-1 and J usage is TRBJ2-3; D tentatively fits TRBD1 or TRBD2 (5 bases each). This CDR3 comprises 14 residues. Trimming took 4 bases from V and 0 from J, leaving 11 bases between them. CDR1 and CDR2 (germline): SQVTM, ANQGSEA. CDR3 coding DNA: TGCAGCGTTGCCGAGGGGATCAGCACAGATACGCAGTATTTT. This gives the protein CSVAEGISTDTQYF.

The chain couples TRBV10-3 to TRBJ1-2; D call uncertain. CDR1 and CDR2 (germline): ENHRY, SYGVKD. The CDR3 loop spans 15 amino acids. Trimming pared 2 bases from V and 5 bases from J, leaving 15 bases between. The CDR3 loop reads CAISELRQGRYGYTF. The CDR3, as DNA: TGTGCCATCAGTGAGCTACGACAAGGGAGGTATGGCTACACCTTC.

The chain couples TRBV5-1 to TRBJ2-7; D call uncertain. CDR1 SGHRS and CDR2 YFSETQ come from the germline V gene. CDR3 length: 12 amino acids. The V end was cut by 2 bases, the J end by 6 bases, with 9 bases between. In DNA, the CDR3 is TGCGCCAGCAGCTTCCGGACGGGCGAGCAGTACTTC. This translates into CASSFRTGEQYF.

This clonotype was recorded once. CDR3 protein: CASSLRSGPGGGFF. The CDR3 DNA reads as TGTGCCAGCAGTTTAAGAAGCGGTCCCGGAGGAGGGTTCTTC. The genes are TRBV27 and TRBJ2-1; TRBD2 might be the D (5 bases). Germline V gives CDR1 MNHEY, CDR2 SMNVEV (reference sequence). V gave up 2 bases and J gave up 15 bases, with 20 bases separating them. The CDR3 length is 14 residues.

This clonotype came up a few times. This chain connects TRBV7-9 to TRBJ2-7, with D possibly TRBD1 on 6 matching bases. The CDR3 has 15 amino acids. The ends were cut back, 6 bases at V and 2 bases at J, with 17 bases in the middle. Germline assignment: CDR1 SEHNR and CDR2 FQNEAQ (reference sequence). CDR3 sequence (DNA): TGTGCCAGCAGGCCCTTCCTAGGGGGACCCTACGAGCAGTACTTC. It yields the protein CASRPFLGGPYEQYF. Combining the CDR3 with reference TRBV7-9 and TRBJ2-7 gives the whole variable domain DTGVSQNPRHKITKRGQNVTFRCDPISEHNRLYWYRQTLGQGPEFLTYFQNEAQLEKSRLLSDRFSAERPKGSFSTLEIQRTEQGDSAMYLCASRPFLGGPYEQYFGPGTRLTVT.

This clonotype appeared a few times. The chain has TRBV29-1 and TRBJ2-7; D remains ambiguous. Per germline, CDR1 SQVTM and CDR2 ANQGSEA. The CDR3 consists of 13 residues. V dropped 4 bases and J dropped 1 base, with 11 bases sitting between them. The CDR3 is CSVAPDQSYEQYF. The CDR3 DNA sequence: TGCAGCGTTGCCCCTGACCAGTCCTACGAGCAGTACTTC.

The CDR3 spells CASLRGVNTEAFF. CDR3 in DNA: TGTGCCAGCCTCAGGGGGGTGAACACTGAAGCTTTCTTT. The J gene is TRBJ1-1, the V gene TRBV12-3 or TRBV12-4; 7 positions match TRBD1. The CDR3 consists of 13 residues. The ends lost 8 bases at V and 0 bases at J; junction bases unmatched: 3.

V gene TRBV29-1 combines with J gene TRBJ2-7; the match to TRBD2 covers 7 bases. Germline V gene lookup returns CDR1 SQVTM and CDR2 ANQGSEA. With 7 bases clipped from V and 5 bases from J, the junction kept 11 bases outside the gene matches. The CDR3 length is 13 residues. CDR3 region: CSAEGRGVDEQYF. The CDR3 DNA reads as TGCAGCGCTGAGGGACGGGGGGTCGACGAGCAGTACTTC.

The chain has TRBV5-6 and TRBJ1-2, with D hard to call. The germline V gene has CDR1 SGHDT and CDR2 YYEEEE. Trimming shortened V by 4 bases and J by 0 bases, and 10 bases separated the two germline ends. The CDR3 consists of 14 residues. Here the CDR3 DNA reads TGTGCCAGCAGCCCAGTGGGTCCTAACTATGGCTACACCTTC. This encodes CASSPVGPNYGYTF.